This TCR beta chain was found in a study of blood T cells in healthy people across ages. Study overall: The template switching approach captured approximately one barcoded beta molecule for every two T cells. Points from the study as a whole: More naive CD4+ cells and higher diversity were found in long-lived than in aged donors.

About this clonotype: Its specificity is not known.

The use of a sample-barcoded 5' primer and a J-beta primer mix characterized a second PCR of roughly 6 to 11 cycles. Each cDNA molecule was tagged by a template-switch adaptor that had 12 random nucleotides. MiXCR, applied by TCRdb to the 5' RACE reads, yields one record per CDR3 protein. The top ten hold 30% to 35% of the sample, which has some 640,000 distinct CDR3 sequences, around half seen once. The people who gave samples were healthy Caucasians from Russia, aged roughly 6 to 90. Looked up from germline, CDR1 is ENHRY and CDR2 is SYGVKD. The CDR3 runs 14 residues. The TCR was taken from a woman aged 55 to 70 in good health. The sample comprised blood. The genes are TRBV10-3 and TRBJ2-4; D is perhaps TRBD2 (6 bases). The J call may not be correct, given that the DNA end is closer to TRBJ2-7. The CDR3 here is CAISPQREDYEQYF. The CDR3 bases are TGTGCCATCAGTCCACAAAGGGAGGACTACGAGCAGTACTTC.